These 11 T cell receptor beta chains share one sample of origin, sequenced in a study of cytomegalovirus exposure and HLA in healthy donors. PCR involved 60 Vbeta and 13 Jbeta primers. Repertoires were generated with immunoSEQ multiplex PCR, while TCRdb's copy carries only in-frame clones and drops some. The sample contains about 150,000 clones, around 79% of which appear only once. The source material was PBMCs. Receptors originate from a woman aged 40 to 50 in good health and CMV-seronegative.

This clone was seen just once. J is TRBJ2-7 and V is TRBV18, with a possible D match to TRBD2 (6 bases). V was shortened by 4 bases and J by 3 bases, with 10 bases between the two germline ends. Germline V gene sequence: CDR1 KGHSH, CDR2 LQKENI. The CDR3 runs 13 residues. DNA for the CDR3: TGTGCCAGCTCACAGTTCGGGGGCTACGAGCAGTACTTC. Amino acids: CASSQFGGYEQYF.

The chain employs TRBV5-1 and TRBJ2-7, with 9 positions matching TRBD1. Per germline, CDR1 SGHRS and CDR2 YFSETQ. The trim removed 0 bases at V and 6 bases at J, leaving 7 bases unmatched. This CDR3 has 15 residues. CDR3 region: CASSLARGQGGEQYF. Written as DNA, the CDR3 is TGCGCCAGCAGCTTGGCCCGGGGACAGGGAGGCGAGCAGTACTTC.

The chain is built from TRBV9 and TRBJ1-1; D is uncertain. V lost 2 bases and J 0 bases, leaving 5 bases between the germline ends. Germline V gives CDR1 SGDLS, CDR2 YYNGEE. The CDR3 is made up of 13 amino acids. Here the CDR3 DNA reads TGTGCCAGCAGCGTTCAGATGAACACTGAAGCTTTCTTT. This gives the protein CASSVQMNTEAFF.

This clone was found a few times. The genes are TRBV28 and TRBJ1-1; 9 bases are a match to TRBD1. The junction had 3 bases not matched to a gene; V was cut back by 6 bases and J by 4 bases. This CDR3 spans 13 amino acids. The V gene's germline CDR1 is MDHEN and CDR2 SYDVKM. The CDR3 loop is CASRLTGGTEAFF. The CDR3 bases are TGTGCCAGCAGACTGACAGGGGGCACTGAAGCTTTCTTT.

CDR3 bases: TGTGCCAGCAGCTTGGGGGAGTCCTACGAGCAGTACTTC. Its translation: CASSLGESYEQYF. The chain combines TRBV5-6 with TRBJ2-7, with D tentatively TRBD2 (5 bases). The V gene's germline CDR1 is SGHDT and CDR2 YYEEEE. The CDR3 loop spans 13 amino acids. Trimming pared 0 bases from V and 1 base from J, leaving 5 bases between.

The table lists this clone with a few counts. The chain combines TRBV9 with TRBJ2-5; D might be TRBD2 (7 bases). The germline gives CDR1 SGDLS, CDR2 YYNGEE. The CDR3 is 16 amino acids. Trimming removed 3 bases from V and 5 bases from J, with 20 bases in between. Here the CDR3 reads CASSAVPGGRAETQYF. For the CDR3, the DNA is TGTGCCAGCAGCGCCGTCCCCGGGGGGCGAGCGGAGACCCAGTACTTC.

The chain combines TRBV5-1 with TRBJ1-6, with 7 nucleotides matching TRBD1. Germline assignment: CDR1 SGHRS and CDR2 YFSETQ. The CDR3 runs 15 residues. The trim removed 1 base at V and 6 bases at J, leaving 4 bases unmatched. The CDR3 region is CASSLIQGTNSPLHF. In DNA form, the CDR3 reads TGCGCCAGCAGCTTGATACAGGGGACTAATTCACCCCTCCACTTT.

V usage is TRBV6-6 and J usage is TRBJ1-1, with D unresolved. This CDR3 has 13 residues. V was shortened by 0 bases and J by 4 bases, with 6 bases between the two germline ends. Germline loops: CDR1 MNHNY, CDR2 SVGAGI (reference sequence). CDR3 bases: TGTGCCAGCAGTTACTCGATCGGCACTGAAGCTTTCTTT. As protein: CASSYSIGTEAFF.

The CDR3 nucleotides are TGTGCCAGCAGTGAAGGGGGGGTAGGAAACACCATATATTTT. As protein: CASSEGGVGNTIYF. The chain links TRBV6-1 to TRBJ1-3, with D perhaps TRBD1 (5 bases). The CDR3 loop spans 14 amino acids. Per germline, CDR1 MNHNS and CDR2 SASEGT. V was pared by 1 base and J by 4 bases, with 8 bases between.

The chain recombines TRBV5-1 with TRBJ1-1; no firm D call. The V end lost 0 bases, the J end lost 9 bases, and 12 bases lay between the germline ends. This CDR3 contains 13 residues. The germline CDR1 and CDR2 sequences are SGHRS and YFSETQ. The CDR3 DNA reads as TGCGCCAGCAGCTTGGAAGCAAAGTCCAAAGCTTTCTTT. Its protein is CASSLEAKSKAFF.

The J gene is TRBJ2-7, the V gene TRBV6-1; 9 nucleotides align to TRBD1. The CDR3 runs 14 residues. CDR1 and CDR2 (germline): MNHNS, SASEGT. J was trimmed by 2 bases and V by 2 bases; bases with no gene match: 1. DNA of the CDR3: TGTGCCAGCAGTGAACGGGACAGGGCCTACGAGCAGTACTTC. Amino acids: CASSERDRAYEQYF.